These T cell receptor beta chains were read from a single sample in a study of CD8+ T cells in alopecia areata. The table came from immunoSEQ multiplex PCR; TCRdb's copy has only in-frame clones and leaves some out. This sample has a few hundred thousand clones, with 43% found just once. This specimen was CD4+ T cells sorted from blood, taken at roughly week 36, from a patient treated with tofacitinib. The receptor source for this set is a human donor with alopecia areata. CDR3s include the opening cysteine and the closing phenylalanine or tryptophan. Fields, in order: D gene, J gene, clone size, V gene, CDR3 DNA, CDR3 protein. A D gene is named only where the DNA matches it firmly. Clone size appears in some rows only: once, few, many, or a class for an expanded clone.

D gene: TRBD1; J gene: TRBJ2-4; clone size: NA; V gene: TRBV5-1; CDR3 DNA: TGCGCCAGCAGCTTGGTGCAGGGGGAAGGAGAAAACATTCAGTACTTC; CDR3 protein: CASSLVQGEGENIQYF
D gene: TRBD2; J gene: TRBJ2-7; clone size: NA; V gene: TRBV7-9; CDR3 DNA: TGTGCCAGCAGCTCTGGGACTACGGTTCAGTACTTC; CDR3 protein: CASSSGTTVQYF
D gene: TRBD2; J gene: TRBJ2-3; clone size: NA; V gene: TRBV29-1; CDR3 DNA: TGCAGCGTTGGGTGGGCGGGAGGTACAGATACGCAGTATTTT; CDR3 protein: CSVGWAGGTDTQYF
D gene: NA; J gene: TRBJ1-1; clone size: NA; V gene: TRBV29-1; CDR3 DNA: TGCAGCGTTGGGGGACAAAGAACTGAAGCTTTCTTT; CDR3 protein: CSVGGQRTEAFF
D gene: TRBD2; J gene: TRBJ2-3; clone size: NA; V gene: TRBV7-2; CDR3 DNA: TGTGCCAGCAGCCGACTAGCTCTTTATTTGGGTACGCAGTATTTT; CDR3 protein: CASSRLALYLGTQYF
D gene: TRBD2; J gene: TRBJ2-1; clone size: NA; V gene: TRBV7-2; CDR3 DNA: TGTGCCAGCAGCTTCGCGGGAGGGATGTATGAGCAGTTCTTC; CDR3 protein: CASSFAGGMYEQFF
D gene: TRBD2; J gene: TRBJ2-7; clone size: NA; V gene: TRBV4-1; CDR3 DNA: TGCGCCAGCAGCCAACTAGATTTGGGACTAGCTTCATCCGAGCAGTACTTC; CDR3 protein: CASSQLDLGLASSEQYF
D gene: TRBD2; J gene: TRBJ2-7; clone size: NA; V gene: TRBV29-1; CDR3 DNA: TGCAGCGTGGCGCCGGGACTAGCGGGAGTTAGCGAGCAGTACTTC; CDR3 protein: CSVAPGLAGVSEQYF
D gene: NA; J gene: TRBJ2-1; clone size: few; V gene: TRBV7-6; CDR3 DNA: TGTGCCAGCAGCCCTTCCGCCGGTAGCTCCTACAATGAGCAGTTCTTC; CDR3 protein: CASSPSAGSSYNEQFF
D gene: NA; J gene: TRBJ2-1; clone size: few; V gene: TRBV14; CDR3 DNA: TGTGCCAGCAGCTGGATGGGTCAGGGTGAGCAGTTCTTC; CDR3 protein: CASSWMGQGEQFF
D gene: TRBD2; J gene: TRBJ2-3; clone size: NA; V gene: TRBV4-1; CDR3 DNA: TGCGCCAGCAGCCATGCCGGGACTAGCGGGCAAGATACGCAGTATTTT; CDR3 protein: CASSHAGTSGQDTQYF
D gene: NA; J gene: TRBJ2-5; clone size: NA; V gene: TRBV30; CDR3 DNA: TGTGCCTGGAGTGTCAACCAAGAGACCCAGTACTTC; CDR3 protein: CAWSVNQETQYF
D gene: NA; J gene: TRBJ2-4; clone size: NA; V gene: TRBV5-1; CDR3 DNA: TGCGCCAGCATGGGGGAACTAGCCAAAAACATTCAGTACTTC; CDR3 protein: CASMGELAKNIQYF
D gene: NA; J gene: TRBJ1-2; clone size: NA; V gene: TRBV6-5; CDR3 DNA: TGTGCCAGCAGTTACTCTGTGTCCCGGGTCCGGGTGTACACCTTC; CDR3 protein: CASSYSVSRVRVYTF
D gene: NA; J gene: TRBJ2-3; clone size: few; V gene: TRBV28; CDR3 DNA: TGTGCCAGCAGTTCCCCCGGGGGAACAGATACGCAGTATTTT; CDR3 protein: CASSSPGGTDTQYF
D gene: TRBD2; J gene: TRBJ2-3; clone size: NA; V gene: TRBV29-1; CDR3 DNA: TGCAGCGTTACTAGCGGGGATAGCACAGATACGCAGTATTTT; CDR3 protein: CSVTSGDSTDTQYF
D gene: NA; J gene: TRBJ2-1; clone size: NA; V gene: TRBV9; CDR3 DNA: TGTGCCAGCAGCGTAGCTCCAGGGTATGATGAGCAGTTCTTC; CDR3 protein: CASSVAPGYDEQFF
D gene: NA; J gene: TRBJ2-1; clone size: NA; V gene: TRBV18; CDR3 DNA: TGTGCCAGCTCGCCGGGGGCCAATGAGCAGTTCTTC; CDR3 protein: CASSPGANEQFF
D gene: NA; J gene: TRBJ1-5; clone size: NA; V gene: TRBV29-1; CDR3 DNA: TGCAGCGTAATAGAAACCCCCAATCAGCCCCAGCATTTT; CDR3 protein: CSVIETPNQPQHF